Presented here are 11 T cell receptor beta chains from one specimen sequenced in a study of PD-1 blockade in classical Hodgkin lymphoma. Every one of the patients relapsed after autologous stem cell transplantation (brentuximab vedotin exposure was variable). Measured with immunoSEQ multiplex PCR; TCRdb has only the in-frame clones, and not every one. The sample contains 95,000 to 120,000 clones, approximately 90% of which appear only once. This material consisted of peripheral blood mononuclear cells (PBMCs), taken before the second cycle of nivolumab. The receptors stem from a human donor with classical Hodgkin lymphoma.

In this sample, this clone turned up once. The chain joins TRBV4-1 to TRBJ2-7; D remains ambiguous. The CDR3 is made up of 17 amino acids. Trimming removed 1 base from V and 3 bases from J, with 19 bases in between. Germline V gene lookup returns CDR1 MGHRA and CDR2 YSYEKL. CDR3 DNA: TGCGCCAGCAGCCAAGGCCCATCTCTTGGCAGATTCTACGAGCAGTACTTC. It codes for CASSQGPSLGRFYEQYF.

CDR3 amino acids: CASSFGTGDYEQYF. The CDR3 DNA reads as TGTGCCAGCAGCTTCGGGACAGGGGACTACGAGCAGTACTTC. The genes are TRBV5-4 and TRBJ2-7, with 10 bases that match TRBD1. The CDR3 covers 14 residues. CDR1 is SGHNT, CDR2 YYREEE, per germline (reference sequence). The V gene end was trimmed by 2 bases and the J gene end by 3 bases; junction bases not matched to a gene: 2.

CDR3 bases: TGTGCCAGCAGCCGCGCCGGCGACTCTGGAAACACCATATATTTT. Amino acid sequence: CASSRAGDSGNTIYF. The gene calls are TRBV7-2 and TRBJ1-3; D gene ambiguous. Deletions cut 5 bases from V and 0 bases from J, with 11 bases between. The V gene's germline CDR1 is SGHTA and CDR2 FQGNSA. The CDR3 is made up of 15 amino acids. Looking up the rest from reference TRBV7-2 and TRBJ1-3 gives the full variable domain: GAGVSQSPSNKVTEKGKDVELRCDPISGHTALYWYRQSLGQGLEFLIYFQGNSAPDKSGLPSDRFSAERTGGSVSTLTIQRTQQEDSAVYLCASSRAGDSGNTIYFGEGSWLTVV.

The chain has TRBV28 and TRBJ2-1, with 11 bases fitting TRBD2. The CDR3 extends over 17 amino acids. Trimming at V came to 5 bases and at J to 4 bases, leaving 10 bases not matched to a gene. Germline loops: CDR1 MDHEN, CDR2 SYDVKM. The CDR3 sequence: CASSTLPSGRFYNEQFF. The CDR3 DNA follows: TGTGCCAGCAGTACCCTGCCTAGCGGGAGGTTTTACAATGAGCAGTTCTTC.

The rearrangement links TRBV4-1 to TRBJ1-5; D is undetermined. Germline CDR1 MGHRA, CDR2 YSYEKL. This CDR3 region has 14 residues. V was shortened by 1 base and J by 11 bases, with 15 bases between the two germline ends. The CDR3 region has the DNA TGCGCCAGCAGCCAAGCAACGGGCCGTGAGGCCCAGCATTTT. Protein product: CASSQATGREAQHF.

The DNA of the CDR3 is TGTGCCAGCAGTTTCCATCTAGCGTACCTAACCTACGAGCAGTACTTC. This encodes CASSFHLAYLTYEQYF. The rearrangement links TRBV28 to TRBJ2-7; D may be TRBD2 (6 bases). Germline V gene sequence: CDR1 MDHEN, CDR2 SYDVKM. Trimming removed 3 bases from V and 2 bases from J, with 17 bases in between. The CDR3 is made up of 16 amino acids.

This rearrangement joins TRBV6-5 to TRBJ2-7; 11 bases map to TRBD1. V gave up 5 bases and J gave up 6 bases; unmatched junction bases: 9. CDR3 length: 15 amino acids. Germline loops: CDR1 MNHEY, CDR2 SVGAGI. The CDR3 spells CASSPRDRGFAEQYF. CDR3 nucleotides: TGTGCCAGCAGTCCGCGGGACAGGGGGTTTGCCGAGCAGTACTTC.

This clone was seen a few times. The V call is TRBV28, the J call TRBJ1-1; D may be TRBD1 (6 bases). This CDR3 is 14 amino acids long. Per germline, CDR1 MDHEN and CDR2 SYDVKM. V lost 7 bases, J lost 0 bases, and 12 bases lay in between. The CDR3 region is CASTLQGLNTEAFF. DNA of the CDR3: TGTGCCAGCACCTTACAGGGATTGAACACTGAAGCTTTCTTT.

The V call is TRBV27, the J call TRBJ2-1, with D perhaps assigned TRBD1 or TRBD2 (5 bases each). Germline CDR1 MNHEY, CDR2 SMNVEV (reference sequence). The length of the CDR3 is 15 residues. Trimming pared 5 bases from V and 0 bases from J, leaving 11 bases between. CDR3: CASSLGRSSYNEQFF. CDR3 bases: TGTGCCAGCAGTCTGGGACGGAGCTCCTACAATGAGCAGTTCTTC.

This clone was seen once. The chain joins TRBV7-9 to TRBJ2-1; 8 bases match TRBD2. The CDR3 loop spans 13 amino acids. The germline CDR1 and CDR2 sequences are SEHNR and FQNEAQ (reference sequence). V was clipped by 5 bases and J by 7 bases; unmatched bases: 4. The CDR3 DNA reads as TGTGCCAGCAGCGAGCGGGAGTTGAATGAGCAGTTCTTC. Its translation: CASSERELNEQFF.

CDR3 bases: TGCGCCAGCAGCGTGGGACGATCCACCTTAGGGAACACTGAAGCTTTCTTT. As protein: CASSVGRSTLGNTEAFF. The chain joins TRBV10-1 to TRBJ1-1; D might be TRBD1 (5 bases). V shed 6 bases and J shed 1 base, with 21 bases lying between them. Germline assignment: CDR1 WNHNN and CDR2 SYGVQD (reference sequence). CDR3 length: 17 amino acids.